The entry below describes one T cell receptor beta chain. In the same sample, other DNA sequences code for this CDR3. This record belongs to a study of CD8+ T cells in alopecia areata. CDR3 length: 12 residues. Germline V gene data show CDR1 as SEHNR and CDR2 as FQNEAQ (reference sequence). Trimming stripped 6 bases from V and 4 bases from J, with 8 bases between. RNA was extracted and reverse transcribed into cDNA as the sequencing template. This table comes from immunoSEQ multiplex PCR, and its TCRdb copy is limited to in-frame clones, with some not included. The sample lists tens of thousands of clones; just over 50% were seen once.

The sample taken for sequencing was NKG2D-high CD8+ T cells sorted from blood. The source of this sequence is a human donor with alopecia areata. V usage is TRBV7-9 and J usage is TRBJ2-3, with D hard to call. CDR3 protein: CASSRVPDTQYF. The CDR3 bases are TGTGCCAGCAGTAGGGTGCCAGATACGCAGTATTTT.